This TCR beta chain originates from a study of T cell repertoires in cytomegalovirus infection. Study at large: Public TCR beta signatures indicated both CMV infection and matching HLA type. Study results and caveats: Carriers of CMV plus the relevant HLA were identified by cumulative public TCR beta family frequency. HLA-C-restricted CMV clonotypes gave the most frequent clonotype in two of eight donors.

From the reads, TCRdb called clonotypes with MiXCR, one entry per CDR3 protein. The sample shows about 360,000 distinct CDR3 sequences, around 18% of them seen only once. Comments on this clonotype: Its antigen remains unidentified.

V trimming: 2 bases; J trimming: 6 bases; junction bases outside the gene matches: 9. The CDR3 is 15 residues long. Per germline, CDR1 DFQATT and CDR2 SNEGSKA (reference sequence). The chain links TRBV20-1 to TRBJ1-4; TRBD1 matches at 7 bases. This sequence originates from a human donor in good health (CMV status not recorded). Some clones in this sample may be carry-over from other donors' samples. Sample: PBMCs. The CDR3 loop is CSARPDRVRYEKLFF. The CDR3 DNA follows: TGCAGTGCTAGACCTGACAGGGTCCGTTATGAAAAACTGTTTTTT.